The 11 T cell receptor beta chains listed next were all sequenced from one sample in a study of cytomegalovirus exposure and HLA in healthy donors. The method was immunoSEQ multiplex PCR; TCRdb's version includes in-frame clones alone and lacks a portion of them. The sample holds about 63,000 clones, more than 70% seen once. The sequenced material came from PBMCs. Receptors were obtained from a woman between 18 and 29 years old in good health and CMV-seronegative.

The rearrangement links TRBV27 to TRBJ1-4; D perhaps matches TRBD1 (6 bases). The CDR3 is 13 residues long. From germline, CDR1 is MNHEY and CDR2 SMNVEV (reference sequence). V lost 2 bases and J lost 7, with 8 bases in between. CDR3 loop: CASSLTGSEKLFF. The CDR3 DNA reads as TGTGCCAGCAGTTTAACAGGGTCTGAAAAACTGTTTTTT.

Here the CDR3 reads CASSLGTSGRSYNEQFF. In DNA, the CDR3 is TGCGCCAGCAGCTTAGGGACTAGCGGGCGTTCCTACAATGAGCAGTTCTTC. The chain has TRBV5-1 and TRBJ2-1; 12 bases line up with TRBD2. Germline CDR1 SGHRS, CDR2 YFSETQ. Losses at the gene ends were 2 bases for V and 1 base for J; bases not matched to a gene: 4. This CDR3 comprises 17 residues.

J is TRBJ2-2 and V is TRBV7-2; D may be TRBD2 (6 bases). V was shortened by 2 bases and J by 7 bases, with 11 bases between the two germline ends. Germline loops: CDR1 SGHTA, CDR2 FQGNSA. The CDR3 totals 14 residues. CDR3 DNA sequence: TGTGCCAGCAGCTTAAGCTTGGGGGGCGGGGAGCTGTTTTTT. Translated: CASSLSLGGGELFF. Full variable domain (rest looked up from reference TRBV7-2 and TRBJ2-2): GAGVSQSPSNKVTEKGKDVELRCDPISGHTALYWYRQSLGQGLEFLIYFQGNSAPDKSGLPSDRFSAERTGGSVSTLTIQRTQQEDSAVYLCASSLSLGGGELFFGEGSRLTVL.

This rearrangement joins TRBV5-8 to TRBJ1-4; 8 bases agree with TRBD1. J was trimmed by 7 bases and V by 4 bases; bases with no gene match: 9. From germline, CDR1 is SGHTS and CDR2 YDEGEE. The CDR3 loop spans 15 amino acids. Here the CDR3 DNA reads TGTGCCAGCAGCCCACGGACAGGGACGGTTGAAAAACTGTTTTTT. It codes for CASSPRTGTVEKLFF.

This clone occurred once. V and J are TRBV11-2 and TRBJ2-3; 8 bases are shared with TRBD2. Per germline, CDR1 SGHAT and CDR2 FQNNGV. This CDR3 has 16 residues. V lost 5 bases to trimming and J lost 4 bases; unmatched junction nucleotides: 11. The CDR3 bases are TGTGCCAGCAGCCCACGGGGGGGGCATCCCCCAGATACGCAGTATTTT. Amino acids: CASSPRGGHPPDTQYF.

J is TRBJ1-2 and V is TRBV28; D unresolved. Germline lookup yields CDR1 MDHEN and CDR2 SYDVKM. V was trimmed by 7 bases and J by 8 bases, leaving 14 bases between them. There are 12 residues in the CDR3. The DNA for the CDR3 is TGTGCCAGCACCCCCGTAGCGGGAGGCTACACCTTC. Its protein is CASTPVAGGYTF.

This clone was counted once. The rearrangement links TRBV6-1 to TRBJ1-4; 7 bases are a match to TRBD1. The CDR3 is 15 residues long. The trim removed 3 bases at V and 3 bases at J, leaving 4 bases unmatched. Germline V gene sequence: CDR1 MNHNS, CDR2 SASEGT. The CDR3 protein is CASSDSGQPNEKLFF. In nucleotides, the CDR3 is TGTGCCAGCAGTGATTCGGGACAGCCTAATGAAAAACTGTTTTTT.

The chain combines TRBV19 with TRBJ1-4; no definite D call. Trimming removed 7 bases from V and 3 bases from J, with 12 bases in between. The CDR3 covers 14 residues. Germline-derived CDR1 and CDR2 are LNHDA and SQIVND (reference sequence). CDR3 nucleotides: TGTGCCAGTACGGGGTTTTATGCTAATGAAAAACTGTTTTTT. Encoded protein: CASTGFYANEKLFF.

On this clone: Other DNA sequences in this specimen translate into the identical CDR3. For the CDR3, the DNA is TGTGCCAGCAGTTTATCGGGAGATAATGAAAAACTGTTTTTT. It yields the protein CASSLSGDNEKLFF. The chain recombines TRBV27 with TRBJ1-4; D is unresolved. CDR1 is MNHEY, CDR2 SMNVEV, per germline (reference sequence). This CDR3 region has 14 residues. The V end lost 0 bases, the J end lost 4 bases, and 6 bases lay between the germline ends. Together with reference TRBV27 and TRBJ1-4, the CDR3 gives the full variable domain: EAQVTQNPRYLITVTGKKLTVTCSQNMNHEYMSWYRQDPGLGLRQIYYSMNVEVTDKGDVPEGYKVSRKEKRNFPLILESPSPNQTSLYFCASSLSGDNEKLFFGSGTQLSVL.

The rearrangement joins TRBV10-3 to TRBJ2-5; 9 bases align to TRBD1. This CDR3 has 14 residues. The ends lost 10 bases at V and 5 bases at J; junction bases unmatched: 11. The germline gives CDR1 ENHRY, CDR2 SYGVKD. CDR3 in amino acids: CATQESQGAETQYF. Here the CDR3 DNA reads TGTGCCACCCAAGAGTCACAGGGGGCTGAGACCCAGTACTTC.

The rearrangement uses TRBV29-1 and TRBJ2-1; 9 bases match TRBD1. CDR3 size: 14 residues. The germline V gene has CDR1 SQVTM and CDR2 ANQGSEA. Trimming at V came to 3 bases and at J to 7 bases, leaving 7 bases not matched to a gene. CDR3 nucleotide sequence: TGCAGCGTTGACCCACAGGGGGCGAAGAATGAGCAGTTCTTC. Protein sequence: CSVDPQGAKNEQFF.